These 14 T cell receptor beta chains came from one sample sequenced in a study of post-analysis software for immune sequencing data. Findings of the study overall: When patients were compared with controls, 4 or 5 TRBV segments were more frequent, TRBV5-6, TRBV5-1 and TRBV20-1 among them.

These TCRs' antigens remain unknown. Sequencing libraries made from TCR beta cDNA carried unique molecular identifiers. TCRdb analysed the PCR reads with MiXCR anew, one entry per CDR3 protein. The data contain hundreds of thousands of distinct CDR3 sequences, roughly 29% of them seen just once; the ten biggest clones take up roughly 0.53%. The sample comprised blood. These receptors came from a girl aged 10 to 17 with multiple sclerosis.

CDR3 sequence: CASSLANSSPYNEQFF. The DNA for the CDR3 is TGCGCCAGCAGCTTGGCCAACAGTAGCCCCTACAATGAGCAGTTCTTC. The chain couples TRBV5-1 to TRBJ2-1, with D unresolved. V was clipped by 0 bases and J by 2 bases, with 12 bases between them. This CDR3 is built from 16 residues. Germline V gene sequence: CDR1 SGHRS, CDR2 YFSETQ.

The table lists this clonotype with a count of one. The chain employs TRBV6-6 and TRBJ1-3; D is unresolved. Trimming stripped 4 bases from V and 0 bases from J, with 13 bases between. This CDR3 is 16 amino acids long. The germline gives CDR1 MNHNY, CDR2 SVGAGI (reference sequence). The CDR3 DNA sequence: TGTGCCAGCAGTTCCGCCGTCGGCGGCTCTGGAAACACCATATATTTT. It is translated as CASSSAVGGSGNTIYF.

This clonotype was detected only a few times. The chain joins TRBV5-1 to TRBJ1-1, with D possibly matching TRBD1 (6 bases). Trimming took off 3 bases at V and 6 bases at J, with 12 bases between the two ends. This CDR3 contains 13 residues. Germline V gives CDR1 SGHRS, CDR2 YFSETQ. The CDR3 spells CASSSGDWSEAFF. CDR3 DNA sequence: TGCGCCAGCAGCTCAGGGGACTGGTCTGAAGCTTTCTTT. Together with reference TRBV5-1 and TRBJ1-1, the CDR3 gives the full variable domain: KAGVTQTPRYLIKTRGQQVTLSCSPISGHRSVSWYQQTPGQGLQFLFEYFSETQRNKGNFPGRFSGRQFSNSRSEMNVSTLELGDSALYLCASSSGDWSEAFFGQGTRLTVV.

This clonotype came up a few times. The rearrangement links TRBV7-2 to TRBJ2-7; TRBD1 or TRBD2 may be the D gene (5 bases each). CDR1 is SGHTA, CDR2 FQGNSA, per germline. The CDR3 has 15 residues. Trimming removed 7 bases at V and 3 bases at J, with 19 bases between. CDR3 protein: CASTHVGDRNYEQYF. The CDR3 DNA is TGTGCCAGCACCCACGTTGGGGACCGAAACTACGAGCAGTACTTC.

This clonotype was seen repeatedly, ten times or more. This sequence joins TRBV20-1 and TRBJ2-1; a possible D gene is TRBD2 (6 bases). This CDR3 region has 15 residues. With 5 bases removed from V and 0 bases from J, the gap between germline ends came to 14 bases. Per the germline V gene, CDR1 is DFQATT and CDR2 is SNEGSKA (reference sequence). The CDR3 DNA follows: TGCAGTGCTCTGGACTACGCGAGCTCCTACAATGAGCAGTTCTTC. Residues: CSALDYASSYNEQFF.

This chain uses TRBV9 with TRBJ1-5; 7 nucleotides match TRBD1. Germline V gives CDR1 SGDLS, CDR2 YYNGEE. This CDR3 spans 15 amino acids. V trimming: 4 bases; J trimming: 2 bases; junction bases outside the gene matches: 6. The CDR3: CASSSWDSRNQPQHF. The CDR3 DNA follows: TGTGCCAGCAGCAGTTGGGACAGTCGCAATCAGCCCCAGCATTTT.

This rearrangement joins TRBV28 to TRBJ2-3, with 8 bases identical to TRBD2. The trim removed 5 bases at V and 2 bases at J, leaving 9 bases unmatched. Germline-derived CDR1 and CDR2 are MDHEN and SYDVKM. The CDR3 extends over 16 amino acids. The CDR3 DNA reads as TGTGCCAGCAGTCCCCCGACTAGCGCGACCACAGATACGCAGTATTTT. It encodes CASSPPTSATTDTQYF.

This chain links TRBV20-1 with TRBJ1-5; D possibly corresponds to TRBD1 (5 bases). The CDR3 consists of 15 residues. Germline V lookup: CDR1 DFQATT, CDR2 SNEGSKA (reference sequence). V was pared by 0 bases and J by 2 bases, with 11 bases between. CDR3 DNA sequence: TGCAGTGCTAGAGATTGGGCGACAGGCAATCAGCCCCAGCATTTT. This gives the protein CSARDWATGNQPQHF.

There are a few counts of this clonotype. The chain links TRBV20-1 to TRBJ2-5; no reliable D call. There are 12 residues in the CDR3. Germline V gene sequence: CDR1 DFQATT, CDR2 SNEGSKA (reference sequence). Between the trimmed V and J ends, which lost 4 bases and 2 bases, there was a span of 8 bases. This chain's CDR3 is CSATSSQETQYF. In nucleotides, the CDR3 is TGCAGTGCTACAAGCAGTCAAGAGACCCAGTACTTC.

The rearrangement uses TRBV20-1 and TRBJ2-3; 7 bases fit TRBD2. The CDR3 runs 15 residues. Looked up from germline, CDR1 is DFQATT and CDR2 is SNEGSKA (reference sequence). J gave up 5 bases and V 6 bases, and 14 bases lay outside the gene matches. DNA of the CDR3: TGCAGTGCCAGCGATGGGGCGGGAGCCGAAGATACGCAGTATTTT. This sequence encodes CSASDGAGAEDTQYF.

This chain joins TRBV5-1 and TRBJ1-1; tentative D call: TRBD1 (5 bases). The germline gives CDR1 SGHRS, CDR2 YFSETQ. The CDR3 length is 14 residues. V lost 6 bases and J lost 5, with 17 bases in between. The CDR3: CASTSRQGGTEAFF. The CDR3 DNA follows: TGCGCCAGCACCTCGAGGCAGGGAGGGACTGAAGCTTTCTTT.

This clonotype turned up a few times. The chain combines TRBV20-1 with TRBJ2-1, with D tentatively TRBD1 or TRBD2 (5 bases each). The V and J ends lost 4 bases and 9 bases respectively, with 10 bases between them. The V gene's germline CDR1 is DFQATT and CDR2 SNEGSKA (reference sequence). This CDR3 contains 11 residues. CDR3 amino acids: CSATREREQFF. CDR3 nucleotide sequence: TGCAGTGCTACCAGGGAGCGTGAGCAGTTCTTC.

This clonotype was recorded at least ten times. The V gene is TRBV27, the J gene TRBJ2-6; TRBD1 aligns across 8 bases. Germline loops: CDR1 MNHEY, CDR2 SMNVEV (reference sequence). The CDR3 extends over 18 amino acids. V dropped 5 bases and J dropped 0; count of bases not matched to a gene: 9. In nucleotides, the CDR3 is TGTGCCAGCAGTCCCGACAGGGGAGCGGACTCTGGGGCCAACGTCCTGACTTTC. It is translated as CASSPDRGADSGANVLTF.

As regards this clonotype: A much larger clone differs from this one at a single base, so this may be a read error. The chain is built from TRBV20-1 and TRBJ1-2; D unresolved. The germline V and J ends were trimmed by 5 bases and 6 bases, with 7 bases remaining between them. The germline gives CDR1 DFQATT, CDR2 SNEGSKA (reference sequence). The CDR3 has 10 amino acids. CDR3 bases: TGCAGTGCTCGGTGCAATGGCTACACCTTC. Translated, it gives CSARCNGYTF.